A single sample gave rise to the 9 T cell receptor beta chains below, sequenced in a study of blood T cell repertoires in COVID-19. Some clones are missing from TCRdb's copy, which holds only in-frame ones; the method was immunoSEQ multiplex PCR. The profile shows 250,000 to 350,000 clones, 75% to 90% of them singletons. Sequences were obtained from PBMCs or T cells enriched from blood (not recorded which). The receptors were sampled from a woman aged 45-65 years who had recovered from COVID-19.

CDR3: CASSYGRSRNTGELFF. CDR3 in DNA: TGTGCCAGCAGTTACGGGAGGTCGAGGAACACCGGGGAGCTGTTTTTT. J is TRBJ2-2 and V is TRBV6-5; possible D gene TRBD2, 6 bases. Looked up from germline, CDR1 is MNHEY and CDR2 is SVGAGI. CDR3 length: 16 residues. Trimming removed 2 bases at V and 1 base at J, with 11 bases between.

The chain combines TRBV2 with TRBJ1-1, with a weak D call TRBD1 (5 bases). Trimming took 8 bases from V and 3 from J, leaving 19 bases between them. Per germline, CDR1 SNHLY and CDR2 FYNNEI. CDR3 length: 15 residues. The CDR3 region is CASVPQRRGYTEAFF. CDR3 coding DNA: TGTGCCAGCGTACCCCAAAGAAGGGGATACACTGAAGCTTTCTTT.

The chain combines TRBV28 with TRBJ1-2; unclear D gene. This CDR3 region has 11 residues. The V gene's germline CDR1 is MDHEN and CDR2 SYDVKM. As DNA, the CDR3 is TGTGGGAGTCGCGATAACTATGGCTACACCTTC. This sequence encodes CGSRDNYGYTF.

The rearrangement uses TRBV3-1 (or the pseudogene TRBV3-2) and TRBJ1-2; D gene ambiguous. Germline values: CDR1 LGHDT, CDR2 YNNKEL (reference sequence). The CDR3 is 14 residues long. Trimming left V 4 bases short and J 3 bases short, with 12 bases between. This CDR3 is CASSRGLKDYGYTF. CDR3 DNA: TGTGCCAGCAGCCGAGGACTGAAAGACTATGGCTACACCTTC.

The gene calls are TRBV6-5 and TRBJ2-3, with 7 nucleotides matching TRBD1. V shed 2 bases and J 3 bases; nucleotides not matched to a gene: 5. CDR1 MNHEY and CDR2 SVGAGI come from the germline V gene. The CDR3 consists of 15 residues. CDR3 nucleotide sequence: TGTGCCAGCAGTTACCAGGGGGTGGAAACAGATACGCAGTATTTT. It yields the protein CASSYQGVETDTQYF.

The chain carries TRBV5-1 and TRBJ1-6; D gene ambiguous. The CDR3 runs to 15 residues. Looked up from germline, CDR1 is SGHRS and CDR2 is YFSETQ. Between the trimmed V and J ends, which lost 0 bases and 8 bases, there was a span of 12 bases. CDR3 region: CASSLDGGRDSPLHF. In DNA, the CDR3 is TGCGCCAGCAGCTTGGATGGAGGGAGGGATTCACCCCTCCACTTT.

The CDR3 protein is CASRKGSSGETQYF. The CDR3 coding sequence is TGCGCCAGCAGAAAGGGTAGTAGCGGAGAGACCCAGTACTTC. The genes are TRBV5-1 and TRBJ2-5, with D tentatively TRBD2 (6 bases). Trimming cost V 5 bases and J 4 bases, with 15 bases left between them. Looked up from germline, CDR1 is SGHRS and CDR2 is YFSETQ. The CDR3 length is 14 residues.

The chain combines TRBV30 with TRBJ1-5, with TRBD1 as a possible D gene (5 bases). Deletions cut 7 bases from V and 3 bases from J, with 10 bases between. The CDR3 has 12 amino acids. Germline CDR1 reads GTSNPN; CDR2 reads SVGIG (reference sequence). CDR3 loop: CASGHTNQPQHF. CDR3 sequence (DNA): TGTGCCTCTGGACACACCAATCAGCCCCAGCATTTT.

V is TRBV9 and J is TRBJ2-7, with TRBD1 as a possible D gene (6 bases). From germline, CDR1 is SGDLS and CDR2 YYNGEE. This CDR3 spans 14 amino acids. Trimming pared 3 bases from V and 3 bases from J, leaving 13 bases between. CDR3 bases: TGTGCCAGCAGCGGGGCGAGGGGGTTCTACGAGCAGTACTTC. Translation: CASSGARGFYEQYF.